The sequence of this T cell receptor (beta chain) was determined in a study of cytomegalovirus exposure and HLA in healthy donors. The method was immunoSEQ multiplex PCR; TCRdb's version includes in-frame clones alone and lacks a portion of them. The sample holds approximately 160,000 clones, 95% to 97% seen once. To note about this clone: The junction shows a germline mismatch at one end, possibly a read error.

The CDR3 runs to 13 residues. Per germline, CDR1 SSHAT and CDR2 FNYEAQ (reference sequence). V usage is TRBV7-7 and J usage is TRBJ2-5, with D uncertain. This clonotype originated in a woman aged 18-35 years in good health and CMV-seronegative. The sequenced sample consisted of PBMCs. Here the CDR3 DNA reads TGTGCTAGCAGCGAAAGCCCCGGAGAGACCCAGTACTTC. Residues: CASSESPGETQYF.